Sequencing of this T cell receptor (beta chain) was carried out in a study of pediatric ulcerative colitis. Overall study findings and caveats: Repertoires came from total lymphocyte DNA, so rare subsets like regulatory T cells may be missed. Rectal pinch biopsies may have included blood-derived T cells, especially in patients with overt colitis. Rectal repertoires separated controls, mild-moderate and acute severe colitis.

One to two pinch biopsies were taken from the rectum during colonoscopy. To note about this clone: Its matching antigen is unknown.

Trimming stripped 0 bases from V and 4 bases from J, with 19 bases between. The CDR3 spans 18 residues. Germline-derived CDR1 and CDR2 are GTSNPN and SVGIG (reference sequence). The method was immunoSEQ multiplex PCR; TCRdb's version includes in-frame clones alone and lacks a portion of them. This table holds about 36,000 clones, less than 80% found once. The chain couples TRBV30 to TRBJ1-6; D is unclear. The receptor comes from a boy younger than 18 with moderate ulcerative colitis. The specimen sequenced was gut tissue. CDR3: CAWSVQGSGQAYNSPLHF. Written as DNA, the CDR3 is TGTGCCTGGAGTGTCCAAGGAAGTGGCCAGGCTTATAATTCACCCCTCCACTTT. Full variable domain (missing parts from reference TRBV30 and TRBJ1-6): SQTIHQWPATLVQPVGSPLSLECTVEGTSNPNLYWYRQAAGRGLQLLFYSVGIGQISSEVPQNLSASRPQDRQFILSSKKLLLSDSGFYLCAWSVQGSGQAYNSPLHFGNGTRLTVT.